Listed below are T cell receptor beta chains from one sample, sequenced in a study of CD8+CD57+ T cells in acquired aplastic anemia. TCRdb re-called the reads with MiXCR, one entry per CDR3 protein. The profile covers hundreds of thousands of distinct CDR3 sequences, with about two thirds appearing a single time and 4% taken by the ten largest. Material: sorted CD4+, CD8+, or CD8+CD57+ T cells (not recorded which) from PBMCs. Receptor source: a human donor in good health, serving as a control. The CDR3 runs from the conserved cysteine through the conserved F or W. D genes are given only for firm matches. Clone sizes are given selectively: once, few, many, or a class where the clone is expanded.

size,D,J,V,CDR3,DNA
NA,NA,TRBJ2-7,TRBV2,CASRSGLTTNTQSF,TGTGCCAGCAGGTCGGGGCTGACTACCAACACGCAGTCCTTC
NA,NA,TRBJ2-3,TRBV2,CASSQTGRCTQMQDF,TGTGCCAGCAGCCAGACAGGCAGGTGTACGCAGATGCAGGATTTT
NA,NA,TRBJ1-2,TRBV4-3,CASSQDRQINYGYTF,TGCGCCAGCAGCCAAGATAGACAGATTAACTATGGCTACACCTTC
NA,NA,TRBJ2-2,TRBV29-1,CSVVGFGPGGELFF,TGCAGCGTTGTGGGGTTTGGACCTGGCGGGGAGCTGTTTTTT
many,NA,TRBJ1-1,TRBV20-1,CSAPNLRGNTEAFF,TGCAGTGCTCCCAATCTGAGAGGGAACACTGAAGCTTTCTTT
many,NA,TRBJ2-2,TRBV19,CASSIRAETGELFF,TGTGCCAGTAGTATACGGGCGGAAACCGGGGAGCTGTTTTTT
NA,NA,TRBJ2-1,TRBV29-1,CMLTGMGYNEQFF,TGCATGTTAACGGGGATGGGGTACAATGAGCAGTTCTTC
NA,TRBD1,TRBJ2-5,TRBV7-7,CASSFRQGSQETQYF,TGTGCTAGCAGCTTCCGACAGGGGTCTCAAGAGACCCAGTACTTC
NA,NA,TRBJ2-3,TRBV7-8,CASSLGGASDTYTQYF,TGTGCCAGCAGCTTAGGGGGCGCAAGCGATACCTACACCCAGTATTTT
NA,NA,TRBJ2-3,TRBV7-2,CASSPGRTDTGYF,TGTGCTAGCAGCCCGGGCAGGACAGATACGGGGTATTTT
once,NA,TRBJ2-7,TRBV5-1,CASSMRPGPYEQYF,TGCGCCAGCAGCATGCGACCAGGGCCCTACGAGCAGTACTTC
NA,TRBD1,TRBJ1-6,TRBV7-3,CAGSMDRVIGTPLHF,TGTGCCGGCAGCATGGACAGGGTTATTGGAACACCCCTCCACTTT
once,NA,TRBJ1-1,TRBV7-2,CASSLEAIWAFF,TGTGCCAGCAGCTTAGAGGCGATATGGGCTTTCTTT
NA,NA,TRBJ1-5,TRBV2,CATRMDSNQHHHF,TGTGCCACTAGAATGGATAGCAATCAGCACCATCATTTT
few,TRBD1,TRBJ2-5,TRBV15,CATTEGQTETQYF,TGTGCCACCACTGAGGGACAGACGGAGACCCAGTACTTC
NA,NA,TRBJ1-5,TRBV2,CASVTEYNPPHHF,TGTGCCAGCGTGACGGAATATAATCCACCCCACCACTTT
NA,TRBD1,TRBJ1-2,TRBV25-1,CASSESGGNSYGYTF,TGTGCCAGCAGTGAATCAGGGGGCAATTCCTATGGCTACACCTTC
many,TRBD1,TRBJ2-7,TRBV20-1,CSATLHDRVGYEQYF,TGCAGTGCTACCCTACACGACAGGGTAGGATACGAGCAGTACTTC
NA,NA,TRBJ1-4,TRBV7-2,CASSLYTAASFEKLFF,TGTGCCAGCAGTTTATACACCGCAGCCAGTTTCGAAAAACTGTTTTTT
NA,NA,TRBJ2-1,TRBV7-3,CASSLRIGGYSDTQFF,TGTGCCAGCAGTTTACGTATCGGGGGCTACTCAGATACGCAGTTCTTC
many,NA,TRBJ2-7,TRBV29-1,CSVEGRSYEQYF,TGCAGCGTTGAGGGCCGTTCCTACGAGCAGTACTTC
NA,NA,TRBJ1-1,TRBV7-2,CASSSYGTKNAEAFF,TGTGCCAGCAGCTCCTACGGGACCAAGAACGCGGAAGCTTTCTTT